Each of the 16 T cell receptor beta chains below was sequenced from the same sample in a study of T cells expressing NK-cell markers (dated by TCRdb to between 2020 and 2021). The library was built by means of 5' RACE. This sample was sequenced with an Illumina HiSeq 2000. Based on TCRdb reprocessing of the reads, there is one entry per CDR3 protein sequence, and DNA is missing. This sample's listing comprises about 550,000 distinct CDR3 sequences. The ten largest make up less than 4.5% of the sample. Sequenced material: blood T cells: a sorted CD56 or NKG2C T cell subset, CD4+ or CD8+ T cells, or bulk PBMC T cells (not recorded which). The receptors were sampled from a young man in good health. Donor details come from another sample of the same person, matched by shared clones.

V and J are TRBV20-1 and TRBJ2-1; TCRdb lists TRBD2, though no DNA is available to test this call. Germline V gene sequence: CDR1 DFQATT, CDR2 SNEGSKA (reference sequence). The CDR3 covers 16 residues. CDR3 in amino acids: CSARDTLSGRGNEQFF.

The chain uses TRBV12-3 or TRBV12-4 and TRBJ2-4; lacking DNA, the TRBD1 call made by TCRdb goes unchecked. The CDR3 sequence is 17 residues long. CDR3 sequence reads: CASSLWDRGLAKNIQYF.

The chain employs TRBV27 and TRBJ2-7. Germline CDR1 MNHEY, CDR2 SMNVEV (reference sequence). The CDR3 is 18 amino acids. The CDR3 spells CASSFGQTRAEKTYEQYF.

The chain carries TRBV6-2 or TRBV6-3 and TRBJ1-5; with no DNA, the TCRdb D assignment of TRBD1 cannot be verified. The germline gives CDR1 MNHEY, CDR2 SVGEGT. This CDR3 spans 16 amino acids. The CDR3 spells CASSKGQGAFWQPQHF.

This sequence joins TRBV7-9 and TRBJ1-1. The CDR3 is 13 amino acids. In germline, CDR1 is SEHNR, CDR2 FQNEAQ (reference sequence). The CDR3 here is CAGRRGLNTEAFF.

This sequence joins TRBV19 and TRBJ2-1; with no DNA, the TCRdb D assignment of TRBD2 cannot be verified. This CDR3 contains 16 residues. Germline V gene data show CDR1 as LNHDA and CDR2 as SQIVND (reference sequence). This chain's CDR3 is CASSMGQRGRNNEQFF.

J is TRBJ2-3 and V is TRBV10-1; TCRdb designates TRBD1, a call that cannot be tested without DNA. CDR1 WNHNN and CDR2 SYGVQD come from the germline V gene (reference sequence). The length of the CDR3 is 15 residues. The CDR3 sequence is CASSDRNGGTDTQYF.

The J gene is TRBJ2-1, the V gene TRBV7-8; TCRdb reports TRBD2, a call that lacks DNA to check it against. CDR3 length: 12 amino acids. Germline V CDR1 and CDR2: SGHVS, FQNEAQ. CDR3 in amino acids: CASSLAGGGQFF.

The V call is TRBV2, the J call TRBJ1-5; TCRdb proposes TRBD1, but this gene call is untestable without DNA. Germline V lookup: CDR1 SNHLY, CDR2 FYNNEI. The CDR3 is made up of 15 amino acids. CDR3: CASSENRVGNQPQHF.

The V call is TRBV5-1, the J call TRBJ2-1. CDR3 length: 17 residues. Germline CDR1 is SGHRS and CDR2 is YFSETQ. CDR3 in amino acids: CASSLTAMGIPYNEQFF.

V gene TRBV20-1 combines with J gene TRBJ2-2; no DNA is available, so the TRBD2 call from TCRdb remains unchecked. The germline V gene has CDR1 DFQATT and CDR2 SNEGSKA (reference sequence). CDR3 length: 15 residues. The CDR3 reads CSAPLGGGPTGELFF.

The chain couples TRBV6-5 to TRBJ2-5. The CDR3 extends over 11 amino acids. Germline loops: CDR1 MNHEY, CDR2 SVGAGI. Here the CDR3 reads CASRSSETQYF.

This rearrangement joins TRBV15 to TRBJ2-7. CDR3 length equals 15 residues. Germline loops: CDR1 LNHNV, CDR2 YYDKDF (reference sequence). CDR3 region: CATSRGGSQKYEQYF.

The rearrangement uses TRBV27 and TRBJ2-7. The V gene's germline CDR1 is MNHEY and CDR2 SMNVEV (reference sequence). The CDR3 extends over 11 amino acids. CDR3 protein: CASSGLWGQYF.

Here the CDR3 reads CASSIIKTSGNTGELFF. The rearrangement links TRBV7-8 to TRBJ2-2; the TCRdb D gene call, TRBD2, has no DNA to confirm it. CDR1 is SGHVS, CDR2 FQNEAQ, per germline. CDR3 length: 17 residues. The whole variable domain, filled in from reference TRBV7-8 and TRBJ2-2, reads GAGVSQSPRYKVAKRGQDVALRCDPISGHVSLFWYQQALGQGPEFLTYFQNEAQLDKSGLPSDRFFAERPEGSVSTLKIQRTQQEDSAVYLCASSIIKTSGNTGELFFGEGSRLTVL.

The V gene is TRBV7-8, the J gene TRBJ2-5; the D gene TCRdb calls, TRBD1, cannot be checked with no DNA. The CDR3 spans 13 residues. Germline CDR1 reads SGHVS; CDR2 reads FQNEAQ. The CDR3 is CASSRGAGGTQYF.